The source of this T cell receptor (beta chain) is a study of T cell repertoires in cytomegalovirus infection. Looking at the study overall: Shared public TCR beta signatures pointed to both CMV infection and a matching HLA type.

Using its own MiXCR run on the reads, TCRdb lists one record per CDR3 protein. The table lists around 300,000 distinct CDR3 sequences, more than 8% of them singletons, with roughly 4.5% in the top ten. The CDR3 covers 15 residues. V was pared by 5 bases and J by 3 bases, with 17 bases between. Germline V gives CDR1 SGHTA, CDR2 FQGNSA. General observations from the study: Individuals carrying CMV plus the relevant HLA were identified by cumulative frequency of public TCR beta families. The ex vivo response was dominated by HLA-C-restricted CMV-specific TCR beta clonotypes.

This clonotype was seen at least ten times. Antigen unknown. The source material was PBMCs. The chain combines TRBV7-2 with TRBJ2-7; possibly TRBD1 for D (6 bases). The TCR comes from a human donor in good health (CMV status not recorded). Some clones in this sample may be carry-over from other donors' samples. The CDR3 coding sequence is TGTGCCAGCAGCCAATTCCACGGACAGCTCTACGAGCAGTACTTC. Protein: CASSQFHGQLYEQYF.